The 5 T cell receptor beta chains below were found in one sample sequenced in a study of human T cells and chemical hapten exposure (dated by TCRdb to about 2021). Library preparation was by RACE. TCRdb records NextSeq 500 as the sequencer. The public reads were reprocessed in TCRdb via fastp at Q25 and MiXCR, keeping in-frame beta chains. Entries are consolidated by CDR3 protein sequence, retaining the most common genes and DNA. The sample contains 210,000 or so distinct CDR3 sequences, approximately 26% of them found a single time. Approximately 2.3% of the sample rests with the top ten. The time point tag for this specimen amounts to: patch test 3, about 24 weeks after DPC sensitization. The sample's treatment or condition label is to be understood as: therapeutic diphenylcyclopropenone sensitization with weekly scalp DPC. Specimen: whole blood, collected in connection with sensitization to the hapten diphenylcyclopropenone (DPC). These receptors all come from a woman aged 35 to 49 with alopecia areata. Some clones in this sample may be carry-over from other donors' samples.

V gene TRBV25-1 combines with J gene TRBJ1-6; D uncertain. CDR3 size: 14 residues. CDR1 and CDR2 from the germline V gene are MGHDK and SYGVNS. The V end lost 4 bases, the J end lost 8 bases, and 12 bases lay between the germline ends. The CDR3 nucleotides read TGTGCCAGCAGTGTGACGGATGGGGATTCACCCCTCCACTTT. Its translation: CASSVTDGDSPLHF.

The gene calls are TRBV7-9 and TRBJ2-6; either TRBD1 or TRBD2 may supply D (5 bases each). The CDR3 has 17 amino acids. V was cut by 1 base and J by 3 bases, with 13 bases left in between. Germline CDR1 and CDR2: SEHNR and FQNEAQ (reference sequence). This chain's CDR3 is CASSLGGGSDGANVLTF. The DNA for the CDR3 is TGTGCCAGCAGCTTAGGTGGGGGATCGGATGGGGCCAACGTCCTGACTTTC.

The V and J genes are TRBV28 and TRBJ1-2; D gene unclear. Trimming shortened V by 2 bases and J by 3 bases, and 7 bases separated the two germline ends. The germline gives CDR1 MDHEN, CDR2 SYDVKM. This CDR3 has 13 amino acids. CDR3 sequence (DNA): TGTGCCAGCAGTTTACGGCAGGACTATGGCTACACCTTC. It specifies CASSLRQDYGYTF.

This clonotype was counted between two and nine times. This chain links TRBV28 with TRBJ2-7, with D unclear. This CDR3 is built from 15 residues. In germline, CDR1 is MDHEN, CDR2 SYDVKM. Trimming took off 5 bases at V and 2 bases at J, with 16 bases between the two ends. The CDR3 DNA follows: TGTGCCAGCAGTCCCCGCTACCCCGAGGCCTACGAGCAGTACTTC. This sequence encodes CASSPRYPEAYEQYF.

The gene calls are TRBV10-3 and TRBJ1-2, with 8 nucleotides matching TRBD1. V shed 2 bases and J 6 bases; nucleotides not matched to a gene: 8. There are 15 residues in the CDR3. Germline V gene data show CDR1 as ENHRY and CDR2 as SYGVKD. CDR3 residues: CAISEGQGRTDGYTF. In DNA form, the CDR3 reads TGTGCCATCAGTGAGGGACAGGGAAGGACGGATGGCTACACCTTC.